This entry is about one T cell receptor (beta chain). Its antigen is unknown. This sample stems from a study of shared clonotypes between healthy human individuals. Study results and caveats: Clonotype sharing among the donors was expected to vary with sequencing depth. Sampling was confined to blood; repertoires within tissues likely differ.

The CDR3 consists of 15 residues. Trimming pared 5 bases from V and 3 bases from J, leaving 17 bases between. Germline assignment: CDR1 PRHDT and CDR2 FYEKMQ (reference sequence). The assay was run at deep level. Sorted subsets were amplified in replicate PCRs using 150 to 250 ng DNA, about 30,000 T cell genomes. Generated by immunoSEQ multiplex PCR, the TCRdb table keeps only in-frame clones and is missing some. The sample contains about 2 million clones, about 95% of which appear only once. Naive CD8 cells lacked CD45RO and underwent positive selection for CCR7, leaving out terminally differentiated effector memory CD45RA+ cells.

The gene calls are TRBV13 and TRBJ2-7, with a tentative D call TRBD2 (6 bases). The TCR comes from a man in his late teens or twenties in good health. The sample consisted of naive CD8+ T cells sorted from blood. The CDR3: CASSPSGDWYYEQYF. DNA of the CDR3: TGTGCCAGCAGCCCCTCCGGGGACTGGTACTACGAGCAGTACTTC. Based on the CDR3 plus reference TRBV13 and TRBJ2-7, the full variable domain is AAGVIQSPRHLIKEKRETATLKCYPIPRHDTVYWYQQGPGQDPQFLISFYEKMQSDKGSIPDRFSAQQFSDYHSELNMSSLELGDSALYFCASSPSGDWYYEQYFGPGTRLTVT.